Listed below are T cell receptor beta chains from one sample, sequenced in a study of blood T cells in healthy people across ages. Using its own MiXCR run on the 5' RACE reads, TCRdb lists one record per CDR3 protein. The data contain roughly 2 million distinct CDR3 sequences, just under 50% of them seen just once; the ten biggest clones take up over 2%. Sequenced input: blood. All receptors derive from a woman in her thirties or forties in good health. CDR3s include the opening cysteine and the closing phenylalanine or tryptophan. A clone size is listed for some rows: how often the clone was seen (once, few, many), or a class if it is expanded.

CDR3: CAISDAASSYNEQFF
V: TRBV10-3
size: -
J: TRBJ2-1
length: 15

CDR3: CASSSGALTDTQYF
V: TRBV27
size: -
J: TRBJ2-3
length: 14

CDR3: CASSNTGQGLSQETQYF
V: TRBV12-3/TRBV12-4
size: -
J: TRBJ2-5
length: 17

CDR3: CASSQSSPSGGFDEQFF
V: TRBV3-1
size: few
J: TRBJ2-1
length: 17

CDR3: CSVEFGQGSYGYTF
V: TRBV29-1
size: -
J: TRBJ1-2
length: 14

CDR3: CASSPLTGRGEAFF
V: TRBV11-2
size: -
J: TRBJ1-1
length: 14

CDR3: CASSLVNLQETQYF
V: TRBV28
size: few
J: TRBJ2-5
length: 14

CDR3: CASSWTSGASSYEQYF
V: TRBV5-1
size: -
J: TRBJ2-7
length: 16

CDR3: CASSLIAGGRSDEQFF
V: TRBV7-2
size: -
J: TRBJ2-1
length: 16

CDR3: CASSQNPPGDYSNQPQHF
V: TRBV6-2/TRBV6-3
size: -
J: TRBJ1-5
length: 18

CDR3: CASHKGAEDTQYF
V: TRBV13
size: -
J: TRBJ2-3
length: 13

CDR3: CSAHLLGHPSTDTQYF
V: TRBV20-1
size: -
J: TRBJ2-3
length: 16

CDR3: CASIRAGGDTQYF
V: TRBV28
size: -
J: TRBJ2-3
length: 13

CDR3: CSARGQGMNTDTQYF
V: TRBV20-1
size: few
J: TRBJ2-3
length: 15

CDR3: CATTIINEQFF
V: TRBV12-3/TRBV12-4
size: -
J: TRBJ2-1
length: 11

CDR3: CASVPTGTFSYNEQFF
V: TRBV19
size: -
J: TRBJ2-1
length: 16

CDR3: CASSRTGQGGPDTQYF
V: TRBV7-7
size: -
J: TRBJ2-3
length: 16

CDR3: CASSQSTSGGNTQYF
V: TRBV4-1
size: few
J: TRBJ2-3
length: 15

CDR3: CASSYMGLAGGGTDTQYF
V: TRBV6-5
size: few
J: TRBJ2-3
length: 18

CDR3: CASSEEIGTIAKNIQYF
V: TRBV7-2
size: few
J: TRBJ2-4
length: 17

CDR3: CASSSPRQAYEQYF
V: TRBV27
size: -
J: TRBJ2-7
length: 14

CDR3: CASSPGEGYGYTF
V: TRBV5-1
size: -
J: TRBJ1-2
length: 13

CDR3: CASSLEIGGSYNEQFF
V: TRBV7-2
size: -
J: TRBJ2-1
length: 16

CDR3: CATSALAGDKRGTQYF
V: TRBV24-1
size: once
J: TRBJ2-5
length: 16

CDR3: CASSLPPGGGAGDTQYF
V: TRBV3-1
size: -
J: TRBJ2-3
length: 17

CDR3: CSDLGQGLETQFF
V: TRBV29-1
size: -
J: TRBJ2-1
length: 13

CDR3: CASRVAGGYHEQFF
V: TRBV5-1
size: -
J: TRBJ2-1
length: 14

CDR3: CASSLEGGRNVHEQFF
V: TRBV7-2
size: -
J: TRBJ2-1
length: 16

CDR3: CASSQDRLRQYF
V: TRBV14
size: -
J: TRBJ2-7
length: 12

CDR3: CAGGGDTQYF
V: TRBV28
size: -
J: TRBJ2-3
length: 10

CDR3: CASSQRTPPYEQYF
V: TRBV3-1
size: -
J: TRBJ2-7
length: 14

CDR3: CASSFRLAGSNEQFF
V: TRBV11-2
size: few
J: TRBJ2-1
length: 15

CDR3: CASSQPRQGEGTEAFF
V: TRBV4-1
size: -
J: TRBJ1-1
length: 16

CDR3: CSAQPVSVRGSYEQYF
V: TRBV20-1
size: -
J: TRBJ2-7
length: 16

CDR3: CASSLPGTDQETQYF
V: TRBV7-9
size: -
J: TRBJ2-5
length: 15

CDR3: CASSYSEGGTDTQYF
V: TRBV6-6
size: once
J: TRBJ2-3
length: 15

CDR3: CANNPQQGGGSYGYTF
V: TRBV27
size: -
J: TRBJ1-2
length: 16

CDR3: CASSQDHKGPYGYTF
V: TRBV4-3
size: -
J: TRBJ1-2
length: 15

CDR3: CASSYSEAGLDYGYTF
V: TRBV6-5
size: -
J: TRBJ1-2
length: 16

CDR3: CASSRDGTGGHGYTF
V: TRBV15
size: -
J: TRBJ1-2
length: 15

CDR3: CSANRGRGYTF
V: TRBV20-1
size: -
J: TRBJ1-2
length: 11

CDR3: CAISDSGTANNEQFF
V: TRBV10-3
size: -
J: TRBJ2-1
length: 15

CDR3: CASSKGNQEQFF
V: TRBV7-2
size: -
J: TRBJ2-1
length: 12

CDR3: CASSQEGRGLQEAQYF
V: TRBV4-2
size: -
J: TRBJ2-5
length: 16

CDR3: CASSPAGTDYGYTF
V: TRBV5-1
size: -
J: TRBJ1-2
length: 14

CDR3: CASSKERGRFQYF
V: TRBV7-2
size: few
J: TRBJ2-4
length: 13

CDR3: CSVDRRGSQETQFF
V: TRBV29-1
size: -
J: -
length: 14

CDR3: CSVGAGGGSYEQYF
V: TRBV29-1
size: -
J: TRBJ2-7
length: 14

CDR3: CATASGRKTTDTQYF
V: TRBV24-1
size: few
J: TRBJ2-3
length: 15